There are many counts of the clone carrying this TCR beta chain. Its antigen is as yet unknown. The data originate from a study of T cells after yellow fever vaccination. Background on the study: Low-cell-number fractions were prepared with SMART-Seq v4 Ultra Low Input. Whole-study findings and limits: Shared CD4/CD8 clonotypes were a small share, likely from convergent recombination.

It was through 5'RACE template switching that TCR cDNA was made, with a universal primer site and UMIs added. TCRdb ran MiXCR on the 5' RACE reads and lists one entry per CDR3 protein. The sample includes about 340,000 distinct CDR3 sequences, approximately 12% of them seen just once. V lost 1 base and J lost 4, with 5 bases in between. The CDR3 consists of 14 residues. Germline V gives CDR1 SEHNR, CDR2 FQNEAQ (reference sequence). The genes are TRBV7-9 and TRBJ1-6; no firm D call. This specimen was CD4+ T cells sorted from PBMCs, taken 15 days after the yellow fever booster vaccination. The source is a man between 18 and 29 years old who received the YFV17D yellow fever vaccine. The CDR3: CASSLGTYNSPLHF. For the CDR3, the DNA is TGTGCCAGCAGCTTAGGGACTTATAATTCACCCCTCCACTTT.